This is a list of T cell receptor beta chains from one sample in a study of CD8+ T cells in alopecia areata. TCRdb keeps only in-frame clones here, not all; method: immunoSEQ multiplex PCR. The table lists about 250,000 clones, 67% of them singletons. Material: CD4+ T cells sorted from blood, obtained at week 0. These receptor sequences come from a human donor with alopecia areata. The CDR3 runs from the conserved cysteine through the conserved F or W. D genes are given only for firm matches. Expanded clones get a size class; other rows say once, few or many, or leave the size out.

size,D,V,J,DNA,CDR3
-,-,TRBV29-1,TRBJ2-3,TGCAGCGTCGAGGCGGGCACAGATACGCAGTATTTT,CSVEAGTDTQYF
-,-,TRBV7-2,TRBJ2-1,TGTGCCAGCAGCTTGCGGCGGGGGGACAGTTACAATGAGCAGTTCTTC,CASSLRRGDSYNEQFF
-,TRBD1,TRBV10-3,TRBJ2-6,TGTGCCATCAGTGCATTACCGGGACAGGGTACCTCTGGGGCCAACGTCCTGACTTTC,CAISALPGQGTSGANVLTF
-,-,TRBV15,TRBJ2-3,TGTGCCACCAGCAGAAGAACTACACGGTCTGGCACAGATACGCAGTATTTT,CATSRRTTRSGTDTQYF
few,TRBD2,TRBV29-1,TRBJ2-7,TGCAGCGTATCTAGCGGGGGGGCCGAGCAGTACTTC,CSVSSGGAEQYF
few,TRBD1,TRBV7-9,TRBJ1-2,TGTGCCAGCAGCGCCGGGACAGCTAACTATGGCTACACCTTC,CASSAGTANYGYTF
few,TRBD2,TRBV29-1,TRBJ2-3,TGCAGCGCCGCCGGGGGGACCACCGAAGATACGCAGTATTTT,CSAAGGTTEDTQYF
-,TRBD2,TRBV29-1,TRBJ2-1,TGCAGCGTTGATGATCGGGGGGGGCCCAGAGTTCTCTTC,CSVDDRGGPRVLF
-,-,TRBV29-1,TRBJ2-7,TGCAGCCTAACGGCAGGGGCTGCCGACGAGCAGTACTTC,CSLTAGAADEQYF
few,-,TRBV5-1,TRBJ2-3,TGCGCCAGCAGGTACTGGGGCGGCGGAGATACGCAGTATTTT,CASRYWGGGDTQYF
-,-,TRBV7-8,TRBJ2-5,TGTGCCAGCAGCTCCCACAGAAGTCCGGGAGAGACCCAGTACTTC,CASSSHRSPGETQYF
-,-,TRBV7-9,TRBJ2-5,TGTGCCAGCAGCTTCGTCGGAGAGACCCAGTACTTC,CASSFVGETQYF
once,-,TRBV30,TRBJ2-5,TGTGCCTGGAGAGGAGCGATACAGACCCAGTACTTC,CAWRGAIQTQYF
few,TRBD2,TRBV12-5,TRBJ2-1,TGTGCTAGTGGTTTGTCACTAGCGGGGGGTTACAATGAGCAGTTCTTC,CASGLSLAGGYNEQFF
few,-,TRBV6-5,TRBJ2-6,TGTGCCAGCAGTTACTCCCATTTGGCCAACGTCCTGACTTTC,CASSYSHLANVLTF
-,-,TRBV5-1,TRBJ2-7,TGCGCCAGCAGCTTGGGCCACGAGCAGTACTTC,CASSLGHEQYF
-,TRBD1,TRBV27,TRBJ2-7,TGTGCCAGCAGACCGACAGGGCGGGCCTACGAGCAGTACTTC,CASRPTGRAYEQYF
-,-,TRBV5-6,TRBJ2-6,TGTGCCAGCAGCTTTAGGACTGGGGCCAACGTCCTGACTTTC,CASSFRTGANVLTF
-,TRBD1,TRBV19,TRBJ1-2,TGTGCCAGTAATTCCCGAGGGGGCCAGGGATTAGATGGCTACACCTTC,CASNSRGGQGLDGYTF
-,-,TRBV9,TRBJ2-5,TGTGCCAGCAGCAGGGATCAAGAGACCCAGTACTTC,CASSRDQETQYF
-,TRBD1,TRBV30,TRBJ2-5,TGTGCCTGGGGACAGGGTGAGACCCAGTACTTC,CAWGQGETQYF
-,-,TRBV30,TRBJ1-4,TGTGCCTGTAGGACGATTGGGCATGAAAAACTGTTTTTT,CACRTIGHEKLFF
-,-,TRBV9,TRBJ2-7,TGTGCCAGCAGCGTAGAGGGAAACAGGGCCTACGAGCAGTACTTC,CASSVEGNRAYEQYF
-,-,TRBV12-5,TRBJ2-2,TGTGCTAGTGGTTCCCCCTTTGGGGGAGGCACCGGGGAGCTGTTTTTT,CASGSPFGGGTGELFF
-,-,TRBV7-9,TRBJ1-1,TGTGCCAGCAGCTTACTGGACATGAACACTGAAGCTTTCTTT,CASSLLDMNTEAFF
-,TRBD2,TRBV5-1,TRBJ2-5,TGCGCCAGCAGCTCGGGACTAGCGGGCGGCGAGACCCAGTACTTC,CASSSGLAGGETQYF
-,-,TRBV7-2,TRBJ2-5,TGTGCCAGCAGCTTTCGACGGATGACTACTCAAGAGACCCAGTACTTC,CASSFRRMTTQETQYF
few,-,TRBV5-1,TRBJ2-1,TGCGCCAGCAGCAAGGGCGCGGACACCAATGAGCAGTTCTTC,CASSKGADTNEQFF
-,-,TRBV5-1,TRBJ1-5,TGCGCCAGCAGCGCGGACGGTGGTAGCAATCAGCCCCAGCATTTT,CASSADGGSNQPQHF
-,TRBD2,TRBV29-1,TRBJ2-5,TGCAGCGTTGAGCGGGGGGGCGTTGAGACCCAGTACTTC,CSVERGGVETQYF
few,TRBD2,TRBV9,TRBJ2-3,TGTGCCAGCAGCCCTAGGGGCAGCGGGGTTGGAGATACGCAGTATTTT,CASSPRGSGVGDTQYF
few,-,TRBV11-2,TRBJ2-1,TGTGCCAGCAGCTTAGTTGCCTTTAGGAGGGACATACCTGGGGATGAGCAGTTCTTC,CASSLVAFRRDIPGDEQFF
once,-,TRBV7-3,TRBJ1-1,TGTGCCAGCAGCTTAACCCCCGGGAACACTGAAGCTTTCTTT,CASSLTPGNTEAFF
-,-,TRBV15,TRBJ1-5,TGTGCCACCAGCAGAGATGGAAGAAACAATCAGCCCCAGCATTTT,CATSRDGRNNQPQHF
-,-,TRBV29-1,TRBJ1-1,TGCAGCGTTGAAGAAGGGACGGCGAACACTGAAGCTTTCTTT,CSVEEGTANTEAFF
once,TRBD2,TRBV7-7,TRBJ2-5,TGTGCTAGCAGCTTAGAAGGGACTAGTCAGACCCAGTACTTC,CASSLEGTSQTQYF
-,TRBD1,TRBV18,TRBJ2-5,TGTGCCAGCTCACCAACAGGGGGCCAAGAGACCCAGTACTTC,CASSPTGGQETQYF
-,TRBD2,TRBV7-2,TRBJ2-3,TGTGCCAGCAGCGTGATCGGGGGGAGCACAGATACGCAGTATTTT,CASSVIGGSTDTQYF
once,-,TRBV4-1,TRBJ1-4,TGCGCCAGCAGCCAAGTGGCCAGGGCAACTGCAAAACTGTTTTTT,CASSQVARATAKLFF
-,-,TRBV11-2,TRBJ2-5,TGTGCCAGCAGCTTAGTTCTCGAGACCCAGTACTTC,CASSLVLETQYF
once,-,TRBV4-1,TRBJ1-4,TGCGCCAGCAGCCAAGGGCCAGCAACTAATGAAAAACTGTTTTTT,CASSQGPATNEKLFF
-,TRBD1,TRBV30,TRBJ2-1,TGTGCCTGGAGTGTACGCAGGGGGTCCTACAATGAGCAGTTCTTC,CAWSVRRGSYNEQFF
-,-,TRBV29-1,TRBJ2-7,TGCAGCGTTGACGCAGGGGTTAGAGACGAGCAGTACTTC,CSVDAGVRDEQYF
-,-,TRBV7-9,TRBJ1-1,TGTGCCAGCAGCTCTGGACGGGGAGGGAACACTGAAGCTTTCTTT,CASSSGRGGNTEAFF
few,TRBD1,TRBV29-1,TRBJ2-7,TGCAGCGTGGGGGACAGCTCCTACGAGCAGTACTTC,CSVGDSSYEQYF
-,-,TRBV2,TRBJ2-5,TGTGCCAGCAGCCTCCAAGAGACCCAGTACTTC,CASSLQETQYF
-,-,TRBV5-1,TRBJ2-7,TGCGCCAGCAGCTTTGCAGGGGTCCACGAGCAGTACTTC,CASSFAGVHEQYF
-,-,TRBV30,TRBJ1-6,TGTGCCTGGAGGCGTGATAATTCACCCCTCCACTTT,CAWRRDNSPLHF
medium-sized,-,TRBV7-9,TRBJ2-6,TGTGCCAGCAGCTTCGTTGGGGCCAACGTCCTGACTTTC,CASSFVGANVLTF
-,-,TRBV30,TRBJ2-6,TGTGCCTGGAGTAGCAGGGTTTATGGGGCCAACGTCCTGACTTTC,CAWSSRVYGANVLTF
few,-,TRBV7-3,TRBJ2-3,TGTGCCAGCAGCAGATCCGGGATGTCGAGAGGAGATACGCAGTATTTT,CASSRSGMSRGDTQYF
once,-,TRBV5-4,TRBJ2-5,TGTGCCAGCAGCTTGGGCTACCAAGAGACCCAGTACTTC,CASSLGYQETQYF
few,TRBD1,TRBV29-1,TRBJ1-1,TGCAGCGTTGGGACAGGGGCCCTTTCGGGGACTGAAGCTTTCTTT,CSVGTGALSGTEAFF
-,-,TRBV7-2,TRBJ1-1,TGTGCCAGCAGCGGACAGCCGAACACTGAAGCTTTCTTT,CASSGQPNTEAFF
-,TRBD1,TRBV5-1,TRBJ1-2,TGCGCCAGCAGCTTGGAGCAGGGGGCCTTTGGCTACACCTTC,CASSLEQGAFGYTF
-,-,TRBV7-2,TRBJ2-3,TGTGCCAGCAGCTGGGAGTGGGCAGATACGCAGTATTTT,CASSWEWADTQYF
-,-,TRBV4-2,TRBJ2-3,TGTGCCAGCAGGAGGAGCACAGATACGCAGTATTTT,CASRRSTDTQYF
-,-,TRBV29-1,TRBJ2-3,TGCAGCGTTGGGAGGGACACAGATACGCAGTATTTT,CSVGRDTDTQYF
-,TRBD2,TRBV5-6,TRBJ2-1,TGTGCCAGCAGTCGCGGGGGAAGGGTTGGGGATGAGCAGTTCTTC,CASSRGGRVGDEQFF